Sequencing of this T cell receptor (beta chain) was carried out in a study of technical replicates of blood from a handful of donors. Trimming pared 5 bases from V and 2 bases from J, leaving 13 bases between. Per the germline V gene, CDR1 is SEHNR and CDR2 is FQNEAQ (reference sequence). CDR3 length: 15 residues. TCRdb's copy holds only in-frame clones and misses some; the assay was immunoSEQ multiplex PCR. Counted here are tens of thousands of clones, 96% occurring once; the ten biggest clones make up under 0.35%. Material for sequencing was T cells isolated from PBMCs. This chain joins TRBV7-9 and TRBJ2-1, with D perhaps TRBD2 (6 bases). The clonotype originates from a human donor in good health. The CDR3 spells CASSPPSDPYNEQFF. The CDR3 region has the DNA TGTGCCAGCAGCCCGCCTAGCGACCCCTACAATGAGCAGTTCTTC.